This T cell receptor beta chain was captured in a study of blood T cell repertoires in COVID-19 (dated by TCRdb to between 2020 and 2021). In terms of the full investigation: Samples from collaborators originated in the United States, Italy and Spain and spanned both the acute and convalescent phases of COVID-19. The material from the prospective study consisted of cDNA or gDNA derived from T cells, B-cell-depleted T cells, or PBMCs. The dataset comprised deeply sampled blood TCRbeta repertoires from subjects exposed to, actively infected with, or recovered from COVID-19. The repertoires were made available in a free public database intended to serve as a resource for research on the immune response to SARS-CoV-2. Samples were obtained from the ongoing ImmuneRACE study (first 160 participants) and from about 1,300 subjects provided by 6 global collaborators. Sample metadata almost always included a de-identified subject ID, COVID-19 status, age in years and sex. Where available, HLA class I and class II types were obtained from metadata supplied by the sample provider rather than from assay-based typing.

Each collaborating institution followed its own protocols to collect whole blood in K2EDTA tubes. For TCRbeta analysis, collaborators shipped samples as frozen whole blood, isolated PBMCs, or DNA extracted from either of those sample types. Its CDR3 holds 13 amino acids, cysteine through phenylalanine. The retained sequence is limited to the CDR3, 39 bases, with the frame set at the first base. CDR1 is given as DFQATT and CDR2 as SNEGSKA, both from the germline V gene (reference sequence). Germline trimming amounts to 5 bases on V and 7 bases on J, with 7 as the count of junction bases outside the gene matches. TCRbeta CDR3 regions were amplified from genomic DNA by means of the immunoSEQ Assay, a bias-controlled multiplex PCR. Regarding the original processing steps: The number of nucleated cells in each sample was estimated from the amplification of reference gene primers within the assay. To quantify the absolute abundance of each unique TCRbeta CDR3 rearrangement, sequence reads were collapsed and filtered. Productive Simpson clonality was computed per sample as the square root of Simpson's diversity index over productive rearrangements. This immuneACCESS table, as held by TCRdb, lists in-frame sequences with V and J called but not all clones. Of the missing ones, under half trace to an unresolved V gene in checked studies; the others have no known cause. V and J calls and clone size are copied from that table; D and trimming were computed from the DNA. Across this sample there are fewer than 250,000 clones, with roughly 85% seen only once. The ten largest account for 2% to 3% of the sample.

What the authors observed across the whole study: Clinical and demographic metadata were provided uncurated, with the amount varying by source and participant.

Concerning this clone itself: Its cognate antigen has yet to be identified. Base qualities are missing; no much larger clone stands one base away.

This sequence originates from a woman aged 40-49 years with active or convalescent COVID-19. Sequenced input: peripheral blood. This chain is built from TRBV20-1 and TRBJ2-7; 11 of the junction bases match TRBD1. Here is the DNA: TGCAGTGCTCGTGGGGACAGGGGGGGGGAGCAGTACTTC. It codes for CSARGDRGGEQYF.